The 12 T cell receptor beta chains below all came from one sample that was sequenced in a study of T-cell reconstitution after alpha-beta-depleted transplantation in children. Unique molecular identifiers were used to barcode this TCRbeta library. MiXCR was run by TCRdb on the PCR reads, yielding one entry per CDR3 protein. The sample lists nearly 250,000 distinct CDR3 sequences; 7.5% to 9.5% were seen once. The sample in question was PBMCs, mostly from graft donor cells, obtained 180 days after TCRalphabeta/CD19-depleted stem cell transplant. The receptors derive from a male patient younger than 18 who had a stem cell transplant for acute lymphoblastic leukemia, so the T cells may come from the graft donor.

At least ten counts were recorded for this clonotype. This sequence joins TRBV11-1 and TRBJ1-4, with 9 bases fitting TRBD1. After removal of 7 bases from V and 8 bases from J, the junction contained 23 bases not matched to a gene. The CDR3 is 19 amino acids. Germline loops: CDR1 SGHAT, CDR2 FQDESV (reference sequence). The DNA of the CDR3 is TGTGCCAGCACCGGAGATTGGGACAGGGAAGGGAGTCGGGAAGAAAAACTGTTTTTT. Translating it yields CASTGDWDREGSREEKLFF.

This clonotype was recorded many times. The chain employs TRBV5-1 and TRBJ2-1, with a tentative D call TRBD1 (6 bases). Germline lookup yields CDR1 SGHRS and CDR2 YFSETQ. The CDR3 is 12 residues long. V was trimmed by 3 bases and J by 7 bases, leaving 8 bases between them. The CDR3 loop reads CASSSTGNEQFF. The CDR3, as DNA: TGCGCCAGCAGCTCAACAGGGAATGAGCAGTTCTTC.

This clonotype was picked up a small number of times. The chain joins TRBV5-1 to TRBJ2-2; D remains unclear. Trimming stripped 2 bases from V and 4 bases from J, with 18 bases between. This CDR3 has 17 amino acids. Per germline, CDR1 SGHRS and CDR2 YFSETQ. CDR3 loop: CASSLVLLSTRTGELFF. The CDR3 coding sequence is TGCGCCAGCAGCTTAGTGCTTCTATCGACGCGCACCGGGGAGCTGTTTTTT. Using reference TRBV5-1 and TRBJ2-2 for the parts outside the CDR3, the full variable domain is KAGVTQTPRYLIKTRGQQVTLSCSPISGHRSVSWYQQTPGQGLQFLFEYFSETQRNKGNFPGRFSGRQFSNSRSEMNVSTLELGDSALYLCASSLVLLSTRTGELFFGEGSRLTVL.

This clonotype was seen ten or more times. This chain connects TRBV18 to TRBJ1-2, with 7 bases fitting TRBD1. The CDR3 length is 17 residues. The germline CDR1 and CDR2 sequences are KGHSH and LQKENI. V dropped 5 bases and J dropped 1; count of bases not matched to a gene: 13. The CDR3 region is CASSSRDSSSGNYGYTF. CDR3 DNA sequence: TGTGCCAGCTCATCACGGGACAGTTCCTCGGGTAACTATGGCTACACCTTC.

This clonotype was detected many times. V is TRBV28 and J is TRBJ2-7, with 7 bases matching TRBD1. CDR3 length equals 12 residues. Trimming cost V 3 bases and J 9 bases; bases outside gene matches: 5. In germline, CDR1 is MDHEN, CDR2 SYDVKM. Here the CDR3 reads CASSFGRQGQYF. The CDR3 nucleotides are TGTGCCAGCAGTTTTGGGCGACAGGGGCAGTACTTC. The variable domain in full, completed from reference TRBV28 and TRBJ2-7, reads DVKVTQSSRYLVKRTGEKVFLECVQDMDHENMFWYRQDPGLGLRLIYFSYDVKMKEKGDIPEGYSVSREKKERFSLILESASTNQTSMYLCASSFGRQGQYFGPGTRLTVT.

The table lists this clonotype with a few counts. The V call is TRBV4-2, the J call TRBJ2-2; 9 bases align to TRBD2. This CDR3 contains 16 residues. Trimming removed 3 bases from V and 7 bases from J; junction bases left unmatched: 9. Germline CDR1 LGHNA, CDR2 YNFKEQ. The CDR3 sequence: CASSQGLGGGDGELFF. CDR3 DNA sequence: TGTGCCAGCAGCCAGGGACTGGGCGGGGGGGACGGGGAGCTGTTTTTT.

In its sample, this clonotype was seen many times. The V call is TRBV9, the J call TRBJ2-3; 7 bases map to TRBD1. Germline CDR1 reads SGDLS; CDR2 reads YYNGEE. The CDR3 covers 15 residues. V dropped 0 bases and J dropped 5; count of bases not matched to a gene: 6. In DNA form, the CDR3 reads TGTGCCAGCAGCGTAGCAGGGGGAGAGGGAGATACGCAGTATTTT. Translation gives CASSVAGGEGDTQYF.

This clonotype was observed at least ten times. The rearrangement uses TRBV3-1 and TRBJ1-3; D unclear. Germline lookup yields CDR1 LGHDT and CDR2 YNNKEL (reference sequence). V lost 1 base to trimming and J lost 3 bases, with 16 bases between them. This CDR3 is built from 17 residues. This chain's CDR3 is CASSQGGGGRRGNTIYF. CDR3 coding DNA: TGTGCCAGCAGCCAAGGGGGAGGTGGCCGTCGTGGAAACACCATATATTTT. The complete variable domain, with remaining parts taken from reference TRBV3-1 and TRBJ1-3, reads DTAVSQTPKYLVTQMGNDKSIKCEQNLGHDTMYWYKQDSKKFLKIMFSYNNKELIINETVPNRFSPKSPDKAHLNLHINSLELGDSAVYFCASSQGGGGRRGNTIYFGEGSWLTVV.

This clonotype was detected ten times or more. This rearrangement joins TRBV14 to TRBJ2-3, with 10 nucleotides matching TRBD2. V lost 3 bases, J lost 4 bases, and 4 bases stayed unmatched. CDR1 is SGHDN, CDR2 FVKESK, per germline. This CDR3 has 15 residues. CDR3 bases: TGTGCCAGCAGCCAGCTAGCGGGAGATGCAGATACGCAGTATTTT. Residues: CASSQLAGDADTQYF.

This clonotype was detected ten times or more. The chain has TRBV9 and TRBJ2-1; possibly TRBD2 for D (5 bases). Germline CDR1 is SGDLS and CDR2 is YYNGEE. V was trimmed by 0 bases and J by 8 bases, leaving 12 bases between them. This CDR3 is built from 14 residues. The DNA for the CDR3 is TGTGCCAGCAGCGTAGGCGGGCCTCGGCATGAGCAGTTCTTC. Its translation: CASSVGGPRHEQFF.

This clonotype has a handful of counts. This rearrangement joins TRBV27 to TRBJ2-7; 7 bases align to TRBD1. Germline CDR1 and CDR2: MNHEY and SMNVEV (reference sequence). After removal of 10 bases from V and 1 base from J, the junction contained 7 bases not matched to a gene. CDR3 length: 13 residues. For the CDR3, the DNA is TGTGCCATCAGGGGGTTTCGGTCCTACGAGCAGTACTTC. It codes for CAIRGFRSYEQYF.

This clonotype was picked up many times. This chain connects TRBV5-1 to TRBJ2-3, with D uncertain. This CDR3 spans 14 amino acids. Germline CDR1 reads SGHRS; CDR2 reads YFSETQ. V shed 6 bases and J shed 0 bases, with 11 bases lying between them. The CDR3 bases are TGCGCCAGCAAACGTACCCAAAGCACAGATACGCAGTATTTT. Protein product: CASKRTQSTDTQYF.